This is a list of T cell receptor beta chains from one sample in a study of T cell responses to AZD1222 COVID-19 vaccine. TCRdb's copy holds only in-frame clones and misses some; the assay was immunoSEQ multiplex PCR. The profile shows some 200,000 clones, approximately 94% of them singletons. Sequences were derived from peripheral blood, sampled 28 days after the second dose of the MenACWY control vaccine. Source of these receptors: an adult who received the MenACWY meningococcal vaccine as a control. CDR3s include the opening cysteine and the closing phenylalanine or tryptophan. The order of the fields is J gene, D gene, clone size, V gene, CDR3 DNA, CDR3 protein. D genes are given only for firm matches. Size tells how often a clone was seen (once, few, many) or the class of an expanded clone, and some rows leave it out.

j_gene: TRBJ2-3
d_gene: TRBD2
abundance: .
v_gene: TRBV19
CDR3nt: TGTGCCAGTAGTACCGGGACTAGCGGGGACACAGATACGCAGTATTTT
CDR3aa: CASSTGTSGDTDTQYF

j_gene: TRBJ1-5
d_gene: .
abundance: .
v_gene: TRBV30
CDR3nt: TGTGCCTGGAGTTACACGGGACGGGGACAGCCCCAGCATTTT
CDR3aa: CAWSYTGRGQPQHF

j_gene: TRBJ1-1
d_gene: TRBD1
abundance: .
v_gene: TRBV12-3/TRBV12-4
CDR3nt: TGTGCCAGCAGTTTAGAGACAGGGTTAGCTTTCTTT
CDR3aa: CASSLETGLAFF

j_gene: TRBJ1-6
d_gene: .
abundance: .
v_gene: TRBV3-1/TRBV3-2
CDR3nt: TGTGCCAGCAGCCAAGCCTCTGGGGGGGTCGGCTCACCCCTCCACTTT
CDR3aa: CASSQASGGVGSPLHF

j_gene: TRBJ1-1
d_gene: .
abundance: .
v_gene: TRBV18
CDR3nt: TGTGCCAGCTCACCAAGGGATGAAGGGCCGGGCACTGAAGCTTTCTTT
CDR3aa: CASSPRDEGPGTEAFF

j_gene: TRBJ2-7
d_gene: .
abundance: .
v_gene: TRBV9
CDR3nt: TGTGCCAGCAGCGTAGCTTCGAACTACGAGCAGTACTTC
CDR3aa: CASSVASNYEQYF

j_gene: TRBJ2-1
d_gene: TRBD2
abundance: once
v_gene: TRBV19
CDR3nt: TGTGCCAGTAGTCGCCCTAGCGGGGGGGCCAATGAGCAGTTCTTC
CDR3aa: CASSRPSGGANEQFF

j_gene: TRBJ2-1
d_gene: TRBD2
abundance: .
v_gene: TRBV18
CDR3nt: TGTGCCAGCTCACAATGGACTAGCGGGGACCTCTACAATGAGCAGTTCTTC
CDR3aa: CASSQWTSGDLYNEQFF

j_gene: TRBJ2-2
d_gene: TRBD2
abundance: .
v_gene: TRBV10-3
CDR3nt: TGTGCCACCGCGGACTCAATAGCGGGAGGGAACACCGGGGAGCTGTTTTTT
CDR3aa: CATADSIAGGNTGELFF

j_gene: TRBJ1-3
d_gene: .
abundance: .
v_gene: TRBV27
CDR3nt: TGTGCCAGCAGTTTAGGGGGAGGCGGAAACACCATATATTTT
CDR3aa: CASSLGGGGNTIYF

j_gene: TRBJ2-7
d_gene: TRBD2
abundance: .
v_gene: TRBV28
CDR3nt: TGTGCCAGCAATTCACTAGCGCCCACCTACGAGCAGTACTTC
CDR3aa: CASNSLAPTYEQYF

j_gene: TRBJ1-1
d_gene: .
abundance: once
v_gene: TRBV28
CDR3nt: TGTGCCAGCAGTAACCCGGGAGGAGGCTACACTGAAGCTTTCTTT
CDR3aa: CASSNPGGGYTEAFF

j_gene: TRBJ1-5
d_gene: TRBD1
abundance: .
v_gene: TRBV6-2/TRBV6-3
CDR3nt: TGTGCCAGCAGTTCTAGACAGGGGTTTCAGCCCCAGCATTTT
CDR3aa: CASSSRQGFQPQHF

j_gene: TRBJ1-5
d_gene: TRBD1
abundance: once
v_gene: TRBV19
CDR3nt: TGTGCCAGTAGTCTCGGGACAGGGGGCAATCAGCCCCAGCATTTT
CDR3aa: CASSLGTGGNQPQHF

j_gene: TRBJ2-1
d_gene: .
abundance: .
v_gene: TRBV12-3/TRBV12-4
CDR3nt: TGTGCCTCCCAGTCTGGCAATGAGCAGTTCTTC
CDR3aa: CASQSGNEQFF

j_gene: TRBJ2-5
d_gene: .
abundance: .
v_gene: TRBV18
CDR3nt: TGTGCCAGCTCACCTAGAGCTGTCCAAGAGACCCAGTACTTC
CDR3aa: CASSPRAVQETQYF

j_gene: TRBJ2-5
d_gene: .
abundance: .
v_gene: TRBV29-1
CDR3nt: TGCAGCGTTGTGGGGGCTGGGGAGACCCAGTACTTC
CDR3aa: CSVVGAGETQYF

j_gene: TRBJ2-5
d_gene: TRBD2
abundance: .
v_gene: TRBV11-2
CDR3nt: TGTGCCAGCAGCCCCTACGGACTAGCGGGGACCGAGACCCAGTACTTC
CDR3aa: CASSPYGLAGTETQYF

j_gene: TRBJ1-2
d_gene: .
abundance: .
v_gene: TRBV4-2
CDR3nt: TGTGCCAGCAGCCAAGGTCGGGGTGACTATGGCTACACCTTC
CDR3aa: CASSQGRGDYGYTF

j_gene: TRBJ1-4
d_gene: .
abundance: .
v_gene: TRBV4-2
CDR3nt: TGTGCCAGCAGCCAAGATCTATCGGCAGGGTCTGAAAAACTGTTTTTT
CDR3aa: CASSQDLSAGSEKLFF

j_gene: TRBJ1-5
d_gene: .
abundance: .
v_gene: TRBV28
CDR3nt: TGTGCCAGCACCCTCCCACAGTGGAATCAGCCCCAGCATTTT
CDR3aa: CASTLPQWNQPQHF

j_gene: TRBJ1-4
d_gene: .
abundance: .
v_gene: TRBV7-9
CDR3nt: TGTGCCAGCAGCTTTCATGCCGGGTATGAAAAACTGTTTTTT
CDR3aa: CASSFHAGYEKLFF

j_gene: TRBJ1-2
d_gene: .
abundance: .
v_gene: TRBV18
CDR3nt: TGTGCCAGCTCACCATCGGACGGACTAAACTATGGCTACACCTTC
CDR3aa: CASSPSDGLNYGYTF

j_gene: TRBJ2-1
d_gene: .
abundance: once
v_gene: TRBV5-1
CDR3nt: TGCGCCAGCAGCTGGGACCCTAGGGATGAGCAGTTCTTC
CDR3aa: CASSWDPRDEQFF

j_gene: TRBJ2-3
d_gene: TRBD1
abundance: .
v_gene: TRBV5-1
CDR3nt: TGCGCCAGCAGCTTCACCGGGACAGTCACAGATACGCAGTATTTT
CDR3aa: CASSFTGTVTDTQYF

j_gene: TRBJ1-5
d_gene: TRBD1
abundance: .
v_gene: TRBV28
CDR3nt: TGTGCCAGCAGTTTCGAGGGGGCAAGCAATCAGCCCCAGCATTTT
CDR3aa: CASSFEGASNQPQHF

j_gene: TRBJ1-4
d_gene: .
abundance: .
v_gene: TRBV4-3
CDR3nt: TGCGCCAGCAGCCAAGCTGCGGGGGATGAAAAACTGTTTTTT
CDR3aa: CASSQAAGDEKLFF

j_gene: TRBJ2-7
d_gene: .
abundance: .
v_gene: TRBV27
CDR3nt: TGTGCCAGCAGTAGAGGGGGTAGGGACGAGCAGTACTTC
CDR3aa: CASSRGGRDEQYF

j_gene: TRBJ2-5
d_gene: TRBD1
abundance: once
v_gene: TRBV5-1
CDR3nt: TGCGCCAGCAGCTTGCCCGGGACAGGGGAGACCCAGTACTTC
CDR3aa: CASSLPGTGETQYF

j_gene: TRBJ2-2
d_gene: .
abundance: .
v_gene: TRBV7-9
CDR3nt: TGTGCCAGCAGCTGGGCGGGTACCACCGGGGAGCTGTTTTTT
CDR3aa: CASSWAGTTGELFF

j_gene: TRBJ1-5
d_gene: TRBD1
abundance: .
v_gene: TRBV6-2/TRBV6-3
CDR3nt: TGTGCCAGCAGTTACGGGACAGTCAGCAATCAGCCCCAGCATTTT
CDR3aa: CASSYGTVSNQPQHF

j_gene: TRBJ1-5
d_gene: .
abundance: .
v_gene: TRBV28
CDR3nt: TGTGCCAGCAGTTTCAGTGCGGGCAATCAGCCCCAGCATTTT
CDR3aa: CASSFSAGNQPQHF

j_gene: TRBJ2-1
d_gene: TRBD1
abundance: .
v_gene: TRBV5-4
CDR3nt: TGTGCCAGCAGCTACAGGGGATACAATGAGCAGTTCTTC
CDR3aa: CASSYRGYNEQFF

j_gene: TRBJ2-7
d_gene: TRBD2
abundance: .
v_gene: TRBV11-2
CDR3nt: TGTGCCAGCGAACTCAATAGCGGGGGGGCAGAAGAGCAGTACTTC
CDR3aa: CASELNSGGAEEQYF

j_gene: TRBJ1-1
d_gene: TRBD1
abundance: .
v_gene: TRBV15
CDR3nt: TGTGCCACCAGCGGGGGACAGGGGCGGCTAAACACTGAAGCTTTCTTT
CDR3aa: CATSGGQGRLNTEAFF

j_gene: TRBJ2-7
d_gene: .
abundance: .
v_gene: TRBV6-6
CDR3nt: TGTGCCAGCAGTATCAGCGGGCCGAGCTACGAGCAGTACTTC
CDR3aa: CASSISGPSYEQYF

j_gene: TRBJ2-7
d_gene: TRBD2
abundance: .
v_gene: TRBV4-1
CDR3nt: TGCGCCAGCAGCCAAAGCGGGGGGCCGTCCTACGAGCAGTACTTC
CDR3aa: CASSQSGGPSYEQYF

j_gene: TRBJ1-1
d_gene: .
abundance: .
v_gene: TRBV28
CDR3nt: TGTGCCAGCAGTTCACGCAGTGGAGGGAACACTGAAGCTTTCTTT
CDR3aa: CASSSRSGGNTEAFF

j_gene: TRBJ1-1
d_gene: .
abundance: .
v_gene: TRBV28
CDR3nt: TGTGCCAGCAGTTTTGGCCGGCCGAACACTGAAGCTTTCTTT
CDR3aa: CASSFGRPNTEAFF

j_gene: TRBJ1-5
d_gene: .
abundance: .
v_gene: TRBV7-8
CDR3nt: TGTGCCAGCAGCTTTGATCAGGGTTATAGCAATCAGCCCCAGCATTTT
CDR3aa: CASSFDQGYSNQPQHF

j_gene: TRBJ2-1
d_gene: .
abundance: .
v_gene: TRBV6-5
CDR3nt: TGTGCCAGCAGCCCGAGCTACAATGAGCAGTTCTTC
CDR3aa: CASSPSYNEQFF

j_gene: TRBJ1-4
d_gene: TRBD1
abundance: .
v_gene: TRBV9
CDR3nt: TGTGCCAGCAGCGCAGGACAGGGGAGGGGTGAAAAACTGTTTTTT
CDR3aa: CASSAGQGRGEKLFF

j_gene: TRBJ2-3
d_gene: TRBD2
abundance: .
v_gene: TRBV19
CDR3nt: TGTGCCAGTAGTATCGGAGCGGGAGCGGATACGCAGTATTTT
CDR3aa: CASSIGAGADTQYF

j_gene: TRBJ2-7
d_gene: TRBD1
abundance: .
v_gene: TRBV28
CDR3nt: TGTGCCGTGGGGTACAGGGGATACGAGCAGTACTTC
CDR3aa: CAVGYRGYEQYF

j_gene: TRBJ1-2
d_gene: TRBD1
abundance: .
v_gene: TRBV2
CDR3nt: TGTGCCAGCAGTGAGTCGGGACAGAGTTCTAACTATGGCTACACCTTC
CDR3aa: CASSESGQSSNYGYTF

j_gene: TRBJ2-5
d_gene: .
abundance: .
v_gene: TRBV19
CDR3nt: TGTGCCAGTAGCCCCGGGGGTAGCGGTCCCCAAGAGACCCAGTACTTC
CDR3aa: CASSPGGSGPQETQYF

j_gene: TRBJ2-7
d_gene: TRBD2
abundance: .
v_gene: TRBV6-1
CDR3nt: TGTGCCAGCAGTGAAATGGGCTGGGCCGGGACTAGTGCCTACGAGCAGTACTTC
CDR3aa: CASSEMGWAGTSAYEQYF

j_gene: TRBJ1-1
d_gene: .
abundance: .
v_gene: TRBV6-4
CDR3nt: TGTGCCAGCAGTCTTACGGCTGGGATCGGTGAAGCTTTCTTT
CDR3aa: CASSLTAGIGEAFF